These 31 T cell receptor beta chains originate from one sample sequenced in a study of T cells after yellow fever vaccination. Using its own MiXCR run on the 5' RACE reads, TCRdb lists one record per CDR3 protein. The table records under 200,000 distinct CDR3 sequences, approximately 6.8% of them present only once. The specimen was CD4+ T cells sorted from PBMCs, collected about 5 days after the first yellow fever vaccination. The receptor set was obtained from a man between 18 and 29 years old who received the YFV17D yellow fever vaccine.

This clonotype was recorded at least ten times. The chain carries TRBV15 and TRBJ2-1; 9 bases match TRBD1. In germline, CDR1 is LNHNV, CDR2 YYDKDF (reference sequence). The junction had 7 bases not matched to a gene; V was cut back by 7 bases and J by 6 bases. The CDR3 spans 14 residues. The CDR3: CATKPGQGRNEQFF. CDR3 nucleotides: TGTGCCACCAAACCGGGACAGGGTCGCAATGAGCAGTTCTTC. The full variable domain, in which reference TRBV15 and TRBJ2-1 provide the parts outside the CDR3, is DAMVIQNPRYQVTQFGKPVTLSCSQTLNHNVMYWYQQKSSQAPKLLFHYYDKDFNNEADTPDNFQSRRPNTSFCFLDIRSPGLGDTAMYLCATKPGQGRNEQFFGPGTRLTVL.

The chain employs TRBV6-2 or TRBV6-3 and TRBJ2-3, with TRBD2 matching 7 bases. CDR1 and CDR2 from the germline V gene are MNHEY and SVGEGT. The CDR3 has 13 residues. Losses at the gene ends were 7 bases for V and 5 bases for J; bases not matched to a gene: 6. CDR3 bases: TGTGCCAGCAAGGTACTAGCGCTAGATACGCAGTATTTT. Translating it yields CASKVLALDTQYF.

Here the CDR3 reads CACTGGDTEAFF. The CDR3 region has the DNA TGCGCCTGCACAGGCGGTGACACTGAAGCTTTCTTT. J is TRBJ1-1 and V is TRBV10-2; tentatively, D is TRBD1 (5 bases). This CDR3 comprises 12 residues. V shed 11 bases and J shed 3 bases, with 13 bases lying between them. CDR1 and CDR2 from the germline V gene are WSHSY and SAAADI.

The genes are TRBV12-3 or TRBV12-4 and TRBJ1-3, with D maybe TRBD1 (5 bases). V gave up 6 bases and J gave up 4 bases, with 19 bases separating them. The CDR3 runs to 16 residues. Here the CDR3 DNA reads TGTGCCAGCAGCCATCCCGCCGGGACTGAAGGAAACACCATATATTTT. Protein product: CASSHPAGTEGNTIYF.

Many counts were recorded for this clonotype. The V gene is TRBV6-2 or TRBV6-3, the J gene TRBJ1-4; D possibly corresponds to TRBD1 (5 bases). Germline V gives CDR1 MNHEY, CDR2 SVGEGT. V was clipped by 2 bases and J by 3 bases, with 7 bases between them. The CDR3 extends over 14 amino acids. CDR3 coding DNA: TGTGCCAGCAGTTACGGGACTTCTAATGAAAAACTGTTTTTT. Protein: CASSYGTSNEKLFF.

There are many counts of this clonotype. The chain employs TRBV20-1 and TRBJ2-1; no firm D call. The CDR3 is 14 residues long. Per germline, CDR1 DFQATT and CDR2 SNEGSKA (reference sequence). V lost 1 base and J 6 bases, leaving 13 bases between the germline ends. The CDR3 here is CSARVAPTANEQFF. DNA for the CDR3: TGCAGTGCTAGAGTAGCACCTACCGCCAATGAGCAGTTCTTC.

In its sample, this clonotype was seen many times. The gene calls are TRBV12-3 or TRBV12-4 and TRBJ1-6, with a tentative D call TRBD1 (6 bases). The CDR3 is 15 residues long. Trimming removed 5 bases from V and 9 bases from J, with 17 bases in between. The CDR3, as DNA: TGTGCCAGCAGTCCACAGGGTTCCTCGCTTTCACCCCTCCACTTT. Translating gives CASSPQGSSLSPLHF.

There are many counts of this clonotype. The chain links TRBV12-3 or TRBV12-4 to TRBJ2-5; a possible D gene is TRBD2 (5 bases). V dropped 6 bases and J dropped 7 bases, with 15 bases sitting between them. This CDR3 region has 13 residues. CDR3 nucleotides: TGTGCCAGCAGAGATGGACGTGAGGGGACCCAGTACTTC. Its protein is CASRDGREGTQYF.

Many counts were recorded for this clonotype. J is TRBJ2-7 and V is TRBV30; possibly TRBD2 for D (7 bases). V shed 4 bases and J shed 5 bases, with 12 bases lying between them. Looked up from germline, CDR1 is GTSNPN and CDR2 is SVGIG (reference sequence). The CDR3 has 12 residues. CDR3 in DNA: TGTGCCTGGAACAGGGAGGGCGACGAGCAGTACTTC. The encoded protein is CAWNREGDEQYF.

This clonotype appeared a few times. The CDR3: CSTQDRIRNQPQHF. The CDR3 DNA is TGCAGTACACAAGACCGGATTCGCAATCAGCCCCAGCATTTT. The gene calls are TRBV20-1 and TRBJ1-5; no clear D. This CDR3 spans 14 amino acids. Deletions cut 8 bases from V and 2 bases from J, with 16 bases between. The germline V gene encodes CDR1 DFQATT and CDR2 SNEGSKA (reference sequence).

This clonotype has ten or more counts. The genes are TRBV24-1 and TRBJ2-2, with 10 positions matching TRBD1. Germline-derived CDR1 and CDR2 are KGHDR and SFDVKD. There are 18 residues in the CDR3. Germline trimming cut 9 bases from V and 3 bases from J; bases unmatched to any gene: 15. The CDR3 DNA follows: TGTGCCACCTCCACAGTCCCGGGACAGGGGACGGACACCGGGGAGCTGTTTTTT. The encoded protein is CATSTVPGQGTDTGELFF.

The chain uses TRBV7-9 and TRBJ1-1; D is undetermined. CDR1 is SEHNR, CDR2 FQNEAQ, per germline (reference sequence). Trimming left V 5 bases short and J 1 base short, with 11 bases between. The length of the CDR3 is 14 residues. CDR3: CASSPDVENTEAFF. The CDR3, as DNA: TGTGCCAGCAGCCCGGACGTCGAGAACACTGAAGCTTTCTTT.

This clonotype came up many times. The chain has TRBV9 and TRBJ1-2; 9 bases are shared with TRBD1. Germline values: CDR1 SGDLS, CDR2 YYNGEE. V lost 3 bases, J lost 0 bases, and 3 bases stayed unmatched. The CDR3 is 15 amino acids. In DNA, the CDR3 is TGTGCCAGCAGCGCAGGGACAGGGCCTAACTATGGCTACACCTTC. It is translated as CASSAGTGPNYGYTF.

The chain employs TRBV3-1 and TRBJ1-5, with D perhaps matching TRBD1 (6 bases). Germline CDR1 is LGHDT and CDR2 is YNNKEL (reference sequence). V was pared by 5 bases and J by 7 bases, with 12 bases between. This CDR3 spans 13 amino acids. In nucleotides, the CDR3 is TGTGCCAGCAGCGTAACAGGGTTCCAGCCCCAGCATTTT. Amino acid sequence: CASSVTGFQPQHF.

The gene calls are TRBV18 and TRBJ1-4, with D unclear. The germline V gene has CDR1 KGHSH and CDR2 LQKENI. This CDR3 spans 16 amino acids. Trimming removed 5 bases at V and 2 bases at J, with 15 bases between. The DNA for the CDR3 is TGTGCCAGCTCAGGACGTGAGGACTGCACTAATGAAAAACTGTTTTTT. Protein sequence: CASSGREDCTNEKLFF.

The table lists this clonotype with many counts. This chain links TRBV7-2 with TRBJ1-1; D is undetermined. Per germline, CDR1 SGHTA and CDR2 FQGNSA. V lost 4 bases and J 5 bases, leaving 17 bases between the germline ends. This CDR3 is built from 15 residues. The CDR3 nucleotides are TGTGCCAGCAGCTCCAGTGGTTTAGGGCAAACTGAAGCTTTCTTT. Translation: CASSSSGLGQTEAFF.

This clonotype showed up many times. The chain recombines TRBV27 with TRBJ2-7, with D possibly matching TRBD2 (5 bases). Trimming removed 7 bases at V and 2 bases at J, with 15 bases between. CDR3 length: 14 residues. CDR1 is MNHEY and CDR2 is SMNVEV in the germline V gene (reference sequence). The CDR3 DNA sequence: TGTGCCAGCATTTACGGGGAATCAACCTACGAGCAGTACTTC. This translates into CASIYGESTYEQYF.

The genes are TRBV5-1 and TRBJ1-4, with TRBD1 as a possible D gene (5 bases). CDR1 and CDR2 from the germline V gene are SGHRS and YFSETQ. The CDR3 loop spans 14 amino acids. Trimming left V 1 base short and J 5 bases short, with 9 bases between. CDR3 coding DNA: TGCGCCAGCAGCTTGTCAGGGAACAATGAAAAACTGTTTTTT. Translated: CASSLSGNNEKLFF.

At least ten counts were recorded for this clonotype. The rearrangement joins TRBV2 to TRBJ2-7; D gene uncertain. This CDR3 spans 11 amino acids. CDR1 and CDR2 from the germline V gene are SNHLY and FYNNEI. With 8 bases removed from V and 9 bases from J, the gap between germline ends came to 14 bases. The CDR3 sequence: CASEVPTGQYF. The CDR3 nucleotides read TGTGCCAGCGAGGTTCCTACGGGGCAGTACTTC.

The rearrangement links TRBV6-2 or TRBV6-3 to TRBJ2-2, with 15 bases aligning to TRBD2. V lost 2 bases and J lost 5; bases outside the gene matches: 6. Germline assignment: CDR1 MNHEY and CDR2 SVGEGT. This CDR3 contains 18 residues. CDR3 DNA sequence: TGTGCCAGCAGTTACGGACTAGCGGGGGGGCCCGGAACCGGGGAGCTGTTTTTT. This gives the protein CASSYGLAGGPGTGELFF.

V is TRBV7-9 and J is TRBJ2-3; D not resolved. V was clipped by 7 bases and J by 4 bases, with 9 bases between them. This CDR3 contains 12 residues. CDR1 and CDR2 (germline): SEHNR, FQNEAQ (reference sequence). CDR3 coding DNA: TGTGCCAGCAACGCGCACGCAGATACGCAGTATTTT. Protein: CASNAHADTQYF.

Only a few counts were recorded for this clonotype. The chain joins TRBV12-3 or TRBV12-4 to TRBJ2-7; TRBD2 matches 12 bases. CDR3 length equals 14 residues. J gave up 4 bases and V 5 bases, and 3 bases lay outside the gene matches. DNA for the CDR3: TGTGCCAGCAGTCGTACTAGCGGGAGGTACGAGCAGTACTTC. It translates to CASSRTSGRYEQYF.

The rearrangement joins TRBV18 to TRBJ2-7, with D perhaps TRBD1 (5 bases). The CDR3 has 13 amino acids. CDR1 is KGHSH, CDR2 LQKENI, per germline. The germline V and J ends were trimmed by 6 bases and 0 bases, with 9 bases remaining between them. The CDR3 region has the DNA TGTGCCAGCTCGGCTGACAGCTCCTACGAGCAGTACGTC. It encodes CASSADSSYEQYV.

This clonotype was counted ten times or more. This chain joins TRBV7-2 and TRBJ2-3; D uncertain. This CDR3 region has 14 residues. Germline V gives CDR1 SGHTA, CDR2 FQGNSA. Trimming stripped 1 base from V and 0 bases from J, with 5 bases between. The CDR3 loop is CASSLEESTDTQYF. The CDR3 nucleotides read TGTGCCAGCAGCTTAGAGGAGAGCACAGATACGCAGTATTTT.

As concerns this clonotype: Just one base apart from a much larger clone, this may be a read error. The CDR3 DNA reads as TGTGCCAGCTCATCTAGGGACGGGAGATACACTGAAGCTTTCTTT. It codes for CASSSRDGRYTEAFF. V gene TRBV18 combines with J gene TRBJ1-1; a possible D gene is TRBD1 (5 bases). The CDR3 totals 15 residues. Looked up from germline, CDR1 is KGHSH and CDR2 is LQKENI. The V end lost 5 bases, the J end lost 3 bases, and 16 bases lay between the germline ends.

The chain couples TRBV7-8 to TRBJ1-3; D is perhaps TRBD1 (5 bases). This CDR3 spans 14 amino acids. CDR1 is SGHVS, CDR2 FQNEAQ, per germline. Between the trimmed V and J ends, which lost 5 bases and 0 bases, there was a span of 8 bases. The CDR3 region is CASSAGTSGNTIYF. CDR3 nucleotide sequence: TGTGCCAGCAGCGCAGGGACCTCTGGAAACACCATATATTTT. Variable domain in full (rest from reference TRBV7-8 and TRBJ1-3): GAGVSQSPRYKVAKRGQDVALRCDPISGHVSLFWYQQALGQGPEFLTYFQNEAQLDKSGLPSDRFFAERPEGSVSTLKIQRTQQEDSAVYLCASSAGTSGNTIYFGEGSWLTVV.

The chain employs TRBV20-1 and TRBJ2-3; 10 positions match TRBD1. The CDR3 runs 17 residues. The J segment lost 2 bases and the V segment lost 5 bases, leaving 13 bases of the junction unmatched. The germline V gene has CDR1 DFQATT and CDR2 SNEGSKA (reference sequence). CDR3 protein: CSAEGQGSNTITDTQYF. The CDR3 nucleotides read TGCAGTGCTGAGGGACAGGGGTCCAACACTATCACAGATACGCAGTATTTT.

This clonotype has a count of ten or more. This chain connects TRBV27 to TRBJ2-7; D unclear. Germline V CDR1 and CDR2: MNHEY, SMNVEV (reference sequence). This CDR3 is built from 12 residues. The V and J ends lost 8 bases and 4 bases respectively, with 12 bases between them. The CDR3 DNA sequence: TGTGCCAGCTGGTTGACTGAATACGAGCAGTACGTC. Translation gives CASWLTEYEQYV.

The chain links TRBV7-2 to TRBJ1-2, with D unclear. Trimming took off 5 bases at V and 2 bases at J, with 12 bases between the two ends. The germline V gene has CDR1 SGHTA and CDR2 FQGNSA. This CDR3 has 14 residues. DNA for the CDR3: TGTGCCAGCAGCAGAGCAGCAGAGAACTATGGCTACACCTTC. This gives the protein CASSRAAENYGYTF. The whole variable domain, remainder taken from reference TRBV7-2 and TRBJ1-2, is GAGVSQSPSNKVTEKGKDVELRCDPISGHTALYWYRQSLGQGLEFLIYFQGNSAPDKSGLPSDRFSAERTGGSVSTLTIQRTQQEDSAVYLCASSRAAENYGYTFGSGTRLTVV.

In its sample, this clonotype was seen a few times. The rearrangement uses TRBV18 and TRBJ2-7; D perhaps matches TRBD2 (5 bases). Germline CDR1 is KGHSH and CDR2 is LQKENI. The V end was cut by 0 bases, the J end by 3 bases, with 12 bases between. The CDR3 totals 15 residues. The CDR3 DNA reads TGTGCCAGCTCACCACCGGAGCGGTCGAGCTACGAGCAGTACGTC. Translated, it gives CASSPPERSSYEQYV.

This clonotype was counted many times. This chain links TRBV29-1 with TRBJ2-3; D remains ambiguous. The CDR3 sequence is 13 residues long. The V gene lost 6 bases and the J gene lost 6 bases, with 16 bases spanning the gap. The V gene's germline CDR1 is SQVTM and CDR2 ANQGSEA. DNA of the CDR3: TGCAGCGTGGCGGTACGTCTGCGTGATACGCAGTATTTT. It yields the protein CSVAVRLRDTQYF.